This is a list of T cell receptor beta chains from one sample in a study of graft-versus-host responses after intestinal transplantation. The data were produced by immunoSEQ multiplex PCR, yet TCRdb's version contains in-frame clones alone and is incomplete. The table has about 120,000 clones, 85% to 95% seen once; the top ten hold around 1.2%. Their recognized antigens are unknown. The sequenced sample was unstimulated CD8+ T cells sorted from spleen or lymph node cells, obtained before transplant. The receptors shown here come from a human donor who was the organ donor for an intestinal transplant. CDR3s include the opening cysteine and the closing phenylalanine or tryptophan. The order of the fields is V gene, J gene, CDR3 length, clone size, D gene, CDR3 protein, CDR3 DNA. D genes are given only for firm matches. A clone size is listed for some rows: how often the clone was seen (once, few, many), or a class if it is expanded.

TRBV25-1	TRBJ1-1	13	once	NA	CASSDYGLQEAFF	TGTGCCAGCAGTGATTATGGTTTACAGGAAGCTTTCTTT
TRBV5-5	TRBJ1-1	12	NA	NA	CASSADYTEAFF	TGTGCCAGCAGCGCAGACTACACTGAAGCTTTCTTT
TRBV19	TRBJ1-1	14	NA	NA	CASSIGDMNTEAFF	TGTGCCAGTAGTATCGGAGACATGAACACTGAAGCTTTCTTT
TRBV7-2	TRBJ2-1	16	NA	TRBD1	CASSPQQGERVNEQFF	TGTGCCAGCAGCCCCCAACAGGGGGAACGCGTAAATGAGCAGTTCTTC
TRBV11-2	TRBJ2-7	16	NA	NA	CASSLDQGISSYEQYF	TGTGCCAGCAGCTTAGATCAGGGAATAAGCTCCTACGAGCAGTACTTC
TRBV5-6	TRBJ2-1	11	NA	NA	CASSFTIEQFF	TGTGCCAGCAGCTTTACCATAGAGCAGTTCTTC
TRBV9	TRBJ2-7	14	NA	TRBD2	CASSGGSGIGEQYF	TGTGCCAGCAGTGGGGGTAGCGGGATTGGCGAGCAGTACTTC
TRBV6-4	TRBJ2-5	15	NA	TRBD2	CASSLTSGRGETQYF	TGTGCCAGCAGCTTGACTAGCGGGAGAGGAGAGACCCAGTACTTC
TRBV6-1	TRBJ1-2	14	NA	NA	CASSPSGLGWGYTF	TGTGCCAGCAGTCCTTCCGGCCTCGGATGGGGCTACACCTTC
TRBV11-2	TRBJ2-7	17	NA	TRBD2	CASSLPTSGRESYEQYF	TGTGCCAGCAGCCTCCCGACTAGCGGGAGGGAGTCCTACGAGCAGTACTTC
TRBV4-1	TRBJ2-1	18	NA	TRBD2	CASSRIGTSGKVVNEQFF	TGCGCCAGCAGCCGCATCGGGACTAGCGGGAAAGTCGTCAATGAGCAGTTCTTC
TRBV5-6	TRBJ2-1	14	NA	TRBD1	CASSLDRAYNEQFF	TGTGCCAGCAGCCTTGACAGGGCGTACAATGAGCAGTTCTTC
TRBV5-1	TRBJ2-7	15	NA	TRBD2	CASSSEGTSGYEQYF	TGCGCCAGCAGCTCCGAAGGGACTAGCGGCTACGAGCAGTACTTC
TRBV5-1	TRBJ1-5	18	NA	TRBD1	CASSLPRDREWFRQPQHF	TGCGCCAGCAGCTTGCCCCGGGACAGGGAGTGGTTCCGTCAGCCCCAGCATTTT
TRBV4-1	TRBJ2-7	14	NA	NA	CASSQRDSKYEQYF	TGCGCCAGCAGCCAGAGGGACTCCAAATACGAGCAGTACTTC
TRBV9	TRBJ2-2	17	NA	NA	CASSPRPRVGHTGELFF	TGTGCCAGCAGCCCGAGGCCCCGAGTGGGGCACACCGGGGAGCTGTTTTTT
TRBV27	TRBJ2-1	14	NA	TRBD2	CASSLSGRGNEQFF	TGTGCCAGCAGTTTATCCGGGAGGGGCAATGAGCAGTTCTTC
TRBV6-6	TRBJ1-2	15	few	TRBD1	CASSSSRTGPYGYTF	TGTGCCAGCAGTTCATCCCGGACAGGACCCTATGGCTACACCTTC
TRBV12-5	TRBJ2-7	16	NA	TRBD2	CASGSLLSGTHYEQYF	TGTGCTAGTGGTTCCCTCCTTAGCGGGACCCATTACGAGCAGTACTTC
TRBV7-8	TRBJ2-7	16	NA	NA	CASSFMGTGKDYEQYF	TGTGCCAGCAGCTTTATGGGAACAGGAAAAGACTACGAGCAGTACTTC